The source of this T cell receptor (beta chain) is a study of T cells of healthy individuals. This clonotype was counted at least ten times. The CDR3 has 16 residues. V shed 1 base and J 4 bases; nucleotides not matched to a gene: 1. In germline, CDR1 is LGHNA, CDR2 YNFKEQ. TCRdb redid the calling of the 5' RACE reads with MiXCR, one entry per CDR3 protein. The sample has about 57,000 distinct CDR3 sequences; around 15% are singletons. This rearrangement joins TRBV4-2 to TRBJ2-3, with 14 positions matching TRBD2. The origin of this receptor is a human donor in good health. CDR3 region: CASSQGLAGGPDTQYF. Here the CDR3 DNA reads TGTGCCAGCAGCCAAGGACTAGCGGGAGGGCCAGATACGCAGTATTTT.